This TCR beta chain is from a study of T cell clonotyping in hematopoietic cell transplantation. In germline, CDR1 is SGDLS, CDR2 YYNGEE. V was pared by 2 bases and J by 4 bases, with 1 base of the junction left unmatched. This CDR3 has 14 residues. Assay: immunoSEQ multiplex PCR; the TCRdb copy retains only in-frame clones and omits some. The repertoire consists of 13,000 to 15,000 clones, with around 97% occurring once and the leading ten covering around 4.2%. The sequenced sample was peripheral blood mononuclear cells, obtained 30 days after allogeneic stem cell transplant. This sequence was found in a female patient in her 50s who had an allogeneic stem cell transplant from an unrelated donor, so T cells may come from the graft donor. Some clones in this sample may be carry-over from other donors' samples. This chain connects TRBV9 to TRBJ2-3, with TRBD1 matching 10 bases. The CDR3 DNA is TGTGCCAGCAGCGTGGACAGGGGGTCAGATACGCAGTATTTT. It is translated as CASSVDRGSDTQYF.